This TCR beta chain was captured by sequencing in a study of early T cells in non-severe SARS-CoV-2 infection. Study-level information: Unpaired chains resulted from sequencing bulk RNA of unsorted whole blood.

Study-wide results and caveats: Private and CD4 specificities were missed by VDJdb matching, skewed to anti-spike CD8.

TCRdb reanalysed the 5' RACE reads using MiXCR and keeps one entry per CDR3 protein. In the table there are roughly 99,000 distinct CDR3 sequences, over 8.5% of which are singletons. A note on this clonotype: The antigen is undetermined. An end of the junction differs from the germline gene, which may be a read error.

What was sequenced was whole blood. The TCR comes from an adult who was a healthcare worker with PCR-confirmed SARS-CoV-2 infection or an uninfected control (not recorded which).

DNA for the CDR3: TGTGTCAGCAGTCTCCGGGACACCCGCGAAACGCAGTATTTT. It codes for CVSSLRDTRETQYF. This chain uses TRBV6-1 with TRBJ2-3, with a tentative D call TRBD1 (6 bases). The CDR3 extends over 14 amino acids. CDR1 is MNHNS, CDR2 SASEGT, per germline.